The source of this TCR beta chain is a study of radiation and T cells in renal cell carcinoma. As for time point: baseline pretreatment blood. Treatment in this sample: 15 Gy SBRT to primary tumor, nephrectomy 4 weeks later. Sequencing used immunoSEQ multiplex PCR; TCRdb keeps in-frame clones, though not all of them. The sample lists about 95,000 clones, around 88% occurring once. Only one count was recorded for this clone. CDR3 length: 15 amino acids. CDR1 and CDR2 from the germline V gene are SGHTA and FQGNSA. Unmatched junction bases numbered 8, after V lost 5 bases and J lost 2 bases. The TCR was taken from a middle-aged man with renal cell carcinoma. The material was blood, obtained from a patient whose treatment included radiotherapy and nephrectomy. J is TRBJ2-5 and V is TRBV7-2; 7 bases are shared with TRBD1. In nucleotides, the CDR3 is TGTGCCAGCAGCCAAATAAGGACAGGACAAGAGACCCAGTACTTC. Its protein is CASSQIRTGQETQYF.